This T cell receptor (beta chain) derives from a study of identical twins. Germline CDR1 DFQATT, CDR2 SNEGSKA (reference sequence). The CDR3 is 19 amino acids. V was trimmed by 3 bases and J by 2 bases, leaving 26 bases between them. Template switching (which added a universal primer site) was used, and cDNA carried unique molecular identifiers. TCRdb re-called the 5' RACE reads through MiXCR, storing one row per CDR3 protein. The sample lists 240,000 or so distinct CDR3 sequences, roughly a tenth occurring once. Study-wide results and limits: Abundant beta clonotypes from cord blood had fewer insertions, unlike memory repertoires, which showed none. Invariant T cells like MAIT and iNKT could partly confound the zero-insertion analyses. Recombination models fit unrelated individuals' TCR alpha sharing but underestimated twins'.

To note about this clonotype: What it binds is unknown.

The sequence was collected from a man aged 45 to 65 in good health. The V gene is TRBV20-1, the J gene TRBJ1-5; D is possibly TRBD1 (6 bases). What was sequenced was memory T cells sorted from blood. The CDR3 region has the DNA TGCAGTGCTAGCTCCCCCAGGGGTACCCCTATAGTGGGCAATCAGCCCCAGCATTTT. Protein product: CSASSPRGTPIVGNQPQHF.